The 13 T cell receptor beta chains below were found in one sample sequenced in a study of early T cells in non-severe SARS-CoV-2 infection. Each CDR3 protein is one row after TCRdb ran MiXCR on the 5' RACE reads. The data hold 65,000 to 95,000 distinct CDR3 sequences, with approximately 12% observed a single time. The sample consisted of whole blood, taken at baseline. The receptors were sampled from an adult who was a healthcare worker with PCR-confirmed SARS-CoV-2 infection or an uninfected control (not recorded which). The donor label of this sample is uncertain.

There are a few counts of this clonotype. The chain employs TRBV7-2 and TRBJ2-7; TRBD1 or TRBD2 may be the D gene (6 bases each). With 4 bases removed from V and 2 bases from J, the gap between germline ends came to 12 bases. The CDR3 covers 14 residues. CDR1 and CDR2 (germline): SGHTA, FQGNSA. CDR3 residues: CASSSGGGPYEQYF. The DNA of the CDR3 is TGTGCCAGCAGCTCAGGAGGGGGTCCCTACGAGCAGTACTTC.

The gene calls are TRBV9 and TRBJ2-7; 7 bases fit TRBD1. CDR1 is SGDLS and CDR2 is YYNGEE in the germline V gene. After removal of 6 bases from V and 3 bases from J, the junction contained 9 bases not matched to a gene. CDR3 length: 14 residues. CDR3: CASNRGSPDYEQYF. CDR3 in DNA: TGTGCCAGCAACAGGGGATCTCCCGACTACGAGCAGTACTTC. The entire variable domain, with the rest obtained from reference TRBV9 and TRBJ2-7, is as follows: DSGVTQTPKHLITATGQRVTLRCSPRSGDLSVYWYQQSLDQGLQFLIQYYNGEERAKGNILERFSAQQFPDLHSELNLSSLELGDSALYFCASNRGSPDYEQYFGPGTRLTVT.

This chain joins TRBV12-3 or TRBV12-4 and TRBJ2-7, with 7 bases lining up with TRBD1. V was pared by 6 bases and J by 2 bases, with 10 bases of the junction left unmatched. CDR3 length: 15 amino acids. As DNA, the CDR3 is TGTGCCAGCAGCCGAACAGGGGACAGCACCTACGAGCAGTACTTC. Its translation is CASSRTGDSTYEQYF.

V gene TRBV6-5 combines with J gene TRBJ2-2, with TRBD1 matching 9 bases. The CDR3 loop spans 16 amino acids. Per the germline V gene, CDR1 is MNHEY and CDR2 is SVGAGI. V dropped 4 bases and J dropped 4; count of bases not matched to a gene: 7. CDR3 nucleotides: TGTGCCAGCAGTTCCGCGGGGACAGGGTCCACCGGGGAGCTGTTTTTT. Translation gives CASSSAGTGSTGELFF.

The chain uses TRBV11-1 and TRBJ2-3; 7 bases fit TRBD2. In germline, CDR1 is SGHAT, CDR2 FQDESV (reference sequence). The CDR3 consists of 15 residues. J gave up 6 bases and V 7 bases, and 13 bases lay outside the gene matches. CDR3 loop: CASTRSGARRDTQYF. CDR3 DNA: TGTGCCAGCACCAGAAGCGGGGCCCGGCGGGATACGCAGTATTTT.

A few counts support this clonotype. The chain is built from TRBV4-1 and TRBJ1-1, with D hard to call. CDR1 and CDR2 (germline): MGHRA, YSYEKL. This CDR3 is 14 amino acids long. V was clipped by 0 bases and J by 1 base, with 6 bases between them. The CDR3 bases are TGCGCCAGCAGCCAAGAAAATCCGAACACTGAAGCTTTCTTT. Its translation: CASSQENPNTEAFF.

CDR3 in DNA: TGTGCCAGCAGTCCGTTTGCAGCGGGAGACACAGATACGCAGTATTTT. Amino acids: CASSPFAAGDTDTQYF. The V and J genes are TRBV2 and TRBJ2-3; 8 bases agree with TRBD2. This CDR3 spans 16 amino acids. V trimming: 5 bases; J trimming: 2 bases; junction bases outside the gene matches: 9. The germline CDR1 and CDR2 sequences are SNHLY and FYNNEI.

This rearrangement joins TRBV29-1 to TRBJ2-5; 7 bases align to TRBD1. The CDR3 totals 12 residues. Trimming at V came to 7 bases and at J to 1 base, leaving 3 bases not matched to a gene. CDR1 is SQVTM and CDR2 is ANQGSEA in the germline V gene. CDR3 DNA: TGCAGCGCAGACAGGGTCCAAGAGACCCAGTACTTC. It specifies CSADRVQETQYF.

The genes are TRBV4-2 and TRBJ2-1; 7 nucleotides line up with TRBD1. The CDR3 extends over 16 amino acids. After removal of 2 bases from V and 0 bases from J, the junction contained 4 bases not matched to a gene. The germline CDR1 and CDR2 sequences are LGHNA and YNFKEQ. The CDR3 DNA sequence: TGTGCCAGCAGCCAACCGACAGGGAGCTCCTACAATGAGCAGTTCTTC. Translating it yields CASSQPTGSSYNEQFF.

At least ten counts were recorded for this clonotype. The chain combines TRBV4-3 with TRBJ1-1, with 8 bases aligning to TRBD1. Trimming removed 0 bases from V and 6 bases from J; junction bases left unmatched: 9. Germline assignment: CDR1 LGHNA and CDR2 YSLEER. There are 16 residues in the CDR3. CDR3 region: CASSQDFAQGAAEAFF. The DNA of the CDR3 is TGCGCCAGCAGCCAAGATTTCGCCCAGGGGGCCGCTGAAGCTTTCTTT.

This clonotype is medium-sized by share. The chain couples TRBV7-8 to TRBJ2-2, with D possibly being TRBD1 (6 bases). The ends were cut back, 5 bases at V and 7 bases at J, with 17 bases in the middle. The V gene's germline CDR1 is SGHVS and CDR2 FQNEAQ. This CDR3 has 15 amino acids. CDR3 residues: CASSPGAGNVGELFF. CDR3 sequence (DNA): TGTGCCAGCAGCCCAGGGGCTGGAAACGTCGGGGAGCTGTTTTTT.

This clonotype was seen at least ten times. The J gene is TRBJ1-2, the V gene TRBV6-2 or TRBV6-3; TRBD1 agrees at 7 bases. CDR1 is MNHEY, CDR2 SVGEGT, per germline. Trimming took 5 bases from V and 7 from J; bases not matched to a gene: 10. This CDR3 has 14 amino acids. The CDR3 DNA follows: TGTGCCAGCAGTCCACCCGGGACAGTGCGTGGCTACACCTTC. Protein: CASSPPGTVRGYTF.

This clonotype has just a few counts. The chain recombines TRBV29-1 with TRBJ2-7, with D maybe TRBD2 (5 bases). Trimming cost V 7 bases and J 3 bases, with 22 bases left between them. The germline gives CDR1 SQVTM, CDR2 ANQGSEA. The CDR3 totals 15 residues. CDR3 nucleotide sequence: TGCAGCGCCTCGGCTCAAGAGGGCCCAAACTACGAGCAGTACTTC. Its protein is CSASAQEGPNYEQYF.